These 15 T cell receptor beta chains were all obtained from the same sample, sequenced in a study of identical twins. TCRdb analysed the 5' RACE reads with MiXCR anew, one entry per CDR3 protein. The table includes about 920,000 distinct CDR3 sequences, around 12% detected once. The data also belong to a second study, concerning yellow fever vaccine responses in identical twins.

The specimen sequenced was PBMCs. These receptors were taken from a woman aged 18-29 years in good health.

This clonotype was counted a few times. This chain connects TRBV11-2 to TRBJ2-5; the D call may be TRBD1 or TRBD2 (5 bases each). Germline V gives CDR1 SGHAT, CDR2 FQNNGV. The CDR3 loop spans 14 amino acids. The V and J ends lost 1 base and 5 bases respectively, with 11 bases between them. The CDR3 DNA sequence: TGTGCCAGCAGCTTAGGGGGGTTGATTGAGACCCAGTACTTC. Translated, it gives CASSLGGLIETQYF.

The chain links TRBV5-1 to TRBJ2-5; TRBD2 aligns across 7 bases. The V gene end was trimmed by 0 bases and the J gene end by 2 bases; junction bases not matched to a gene: 7. The CDR3 totals 16 residues. Looked up from germline, CDR1 is SGHRS and CDR2 is YFSETQ. In DNA, the CDR3 is TGCGCCAGCAGCTTGGCGGTTAGCGGGCGGCAAGAGACCCAGTACTTC. Its translation: CASSLAVSGRQETQYF.

V usage is TRBV7-8 and J usage is TRBJ1-6; a possible D gene is TRBD1 (5 bases). V was shortened by 1 base and J by 8 bases, with 12 bases between the two germline ends. This CDR3 contains 15 residues. CDR1 and CDR2 from the germline V gene are SGHVS and FQNEAQ. The chain's CDR3 is CASSLGGLGDSPLHF. The CDR3, as DNA: TGTGCCAGCAGCTTAGGGGGCCTAGGGGATTCACCCCTCCACTTT.

In this sample, this clonotype turned up a few times. This chain links TRBV5-1 with TRBJ2-4, with TRBD2 identical over 7 bases. The trim removed 4 bases at V and 1 base at J, leaving 14 bases unmatched. This CDR3 contains 18 residues. Germline CDR1 SGHRS, CDR2 YFSETQ. The CDR3 loop is CASSAGRSGMTAKNIQYF. The CDR3 region has the DNA TGCGCCAGCAGCGCGGGCCGCAGCGGGATGACGGCCAAAAACATTCAGTACTTC.

There are a few counts of this clonotype. This chain joins TRBV4-1 and TRBJ2-1, with 7 positions matching TRBD2. Germline V gene data show CDR1 as MGHRA and CDR2 as YSYEKL. J lost 3 bases, V lost 0 bases, and 8 bases had no gene match. The CDR3 sequence is 17 residues long. CDR3 in DNA: TGCGCCAGCAGCCAAGATCCGAGCCTAGCGGACTACAATGAGCAGTTCTTC. Protein sequence: CASSQDPSLADYNEQFF.

V and J are TRBV11-2 and TRBJ2-1; the D call may be TRBD1 or TRBD2 (6 bases each). V was shortened by 0 bases and J by 4 bases, with 13 bases between the two germline ends. CDR1 and CDR2 from the germline V gene are SGHAT and FQNNGV. The CDR3 runs 16 residues. CDR3 DNA sequence: TGTGCCAGCAGCTTAGACTGGACGGGGGCTTACAATGAGCAGTTCTTC. It encodes CASSLDWTGAYNEQFF.

Ten or more counts support this clonotype. The chain has TRBV7-3 and TRBJ2-1; D is perhaps TRBD2 (6 bases). The CDR3 spans 16 residues. V gave up 5 bases and J gave up 6 bases, with 20 bases separating them. Germline lookup yields CDR1 SGHTA and CDR2 FQGTGA. The CDR3: CASSRVGQARGNEQFF. The DNA of the CDR3 is TGTGCCAGCAGCCGCGTCGGGCAGGCGCGGGGCAATGAGCAGTTCTTC.

The CDR3 region is CASSQELADLMDEQFF. CDR3 sequence (DNA): TGCGCCAGCAGCCAAGAGTTAGCGGACCTTATGGATGAGCAGTTCTTC. The V and J genes are TRBV4-1 and TRBJ2-1, with D possibly TRBD2 on 6 matching bases. V shed 0 bases and J shed 8 bases, with 17 bases lying between them. CDR3 size: 16 residues. The germline CDR1 and CDR2 sequences are MGHRA and YSYEKL.

This clonotype has just a few counts. J is TRBJ2-4 and V is TRBV11-2; D is unclear. Trimming took off 5 bases at V and 0 bases at J, with 20 bases between the two ends. This CDR3 contains 18 residues. Germline values: CDR1 SGHAT, CDR2 FQNNGV. DNA of the CDR3: TGTGCCAGCAGCCAAGGGCGCCAGCCTTCCCTAGCCAAAAACATTCAGTACTTC. Protein sequence: CASSQGRQPSLAKNIQYF.

The chain recombines TRBV4-1 with TRBJ2-5; no clear D. Germline V lookup: CDR1 MGHRA, CDR2 YSYEKL. CDR3 length: 16 residues. V lost 1 base and J lost 1, with 13 bases in between. The CDR3 loop is CASSQAIGWTQETQYF. The CDR3 bases are TGCGCCAGCAGCCAAGCGATTGGGTGGACCCAAGAGACCCAGTACTTC.

This clonotype was counted only a few times. The genes are TRBV5-1 and TRBJ1-6, with TRBD1 matching over 8 bases. The CDR3 is 16 amino acids. CDR1 and CDR2 from the germline V gene are SGHRS and YFSETQ. V lost 4 bases, J lost 3 bases, and 6 bases stayed unmatched. The CDR3 is CASSQGAGRYNSPLHF. In nucleotides, the CDR3 is TGCGCCAGCAGCCAGGGGGCAGGGCGCTATAATTCACCCCTCCACTTT.

This chain uses TRBV20-1 with TRBJ2-1, with D maybe TRBD2 (6 bases). Trimming cost V 0 bases and J 0 bases, with 12 bases left between them. The V gene's germline CDR1 is DFQATT and CDR2 SNEGSKA (reference sequence). The CDR3 sequence is 16 residues long. The CDR3 coding sequence is TGCAGTGCTAGAGATCTGTGGGGGGACTCCTACAATGAGCAGTTCTTC. Residues: CSARDLWGDSYNEQFF.

Comments on this clonotype: An end of the junction does not agree with germline; a read error may underlie this. The J gene is TRBJ2-5, the V gene TRBV5-1; D not resolved. The CDR3 length is 13 residues. CDR1 is SGHRS, CDR2 YFSETQ, per germline. CDR3 protein: CASSPDLQGTQYF. The CDR3, as DNA: TGCGCCAGCAGCCCGGACCTCCAAGGGACCCAGTACTTC. Full variable domain (outside the CDR3, taken from reference TRBV5-1 and TRBJ2-5): KAGVTQTPRYLIKTRGQQVTLSCSPISGHRSVSWYQQTPGQGLQFLFEYFSETQRNKGNFPGRFSGRQFSNSRSEMNVSTLELGDSALYLCASSPDLQGTQYFGPGTRLLVL.

This rearrangement joins TRBV7-3 to TRBJ2-3; 8 nucleotides agree with TRBD2. CDR3 length: 15 amino acids. J was trimmed by 6 bases and V by 2 bases; bases with no gene match: 7. Looked up from germline, CDR1 is SGHTA and CDR2 is FQGTGA. The CDR3 region is CASSLQGLARDTQYF. The CDR3 DNA follows: TGTGCCAGCAGCTTACAAGGACTAGCCCGCGATACGCAGTATTTT.

This clonotype was counted a few times. The chain links TRBV3-1 to TRBJ2-3; 9 bases are a match to TRBD2. V was pared by 1 base and J by 5 bases, with 4 bases of the junction left unmatched. The germline gives CDR1 LGHDT, CDR2 YNNKEL (reference sequence). The CDR3 loop spans 15 amino acids. DNA of the CDR3: TGTGCCAGCAGCCAAGGCACACTAGCGGGAGATACGCAGTATTTT. Protein sequence: CASSQGTLAGDTQYF.